One sample yielded the 26 T cell receptor beta chains listed below, sequenced in a study of T cells in Graves' hyperthyroidism and ophthalmopathy. TCR beta CDR3 sequences were amplified from RNA transcripts. HTBI primers drove first-round RT-PCR of the TCR CDR3. MiXCR, applied by TCRdb to the multiplex PCR reads, yields one record per CDR3 protein. The sample has about 420,000 distinct CDR3 sequences; roughly 13% are singletons. Material for sequencing was blood. The source is a woman aged 18-30 years with Graves' hyperthyroidism.

This rearrangement joins TRBV20-1 to TRBJ2-2, with 7 bases aligning to TRBD1. V lost 6 bases, J lost 4 bases, and 5 bases stayed unmatched. Germline-derived CDR1 and CDR2 are DFQATT and SNEGSKA (reference sequence). The CDR3 covers 13 residues. CDR3 nucleotides: TGCAGTGCGTCGACAGGGCCCACCGGGGAGCTGTTTTTT. This sequence encodes CSASTGPTGELFF.

This clonotype was detected many times. The chain combines TRBV7-2 with TRBJ2-6; D call uncertain. Germline V gives CDR1 SGHTA, CDR2 FQGNSA. Trimming cost V 2 bases and J 0 bases, with 20 bases left between them. The CDR3 covers 20 residues. The CDR3 loop reads CASSLFTTRTVSSGANVLTF. The DNA for the CDR3 is TGTGCCAGCAGCTTATTTACCACGCGGACGGTGAGCTCTGGGGCCAACGTCCTGACTTTC.

This clonotype appeared a few times. This clone may be a read error of a much larger clone one base away. The chain carries TRBV29-1 and TRBJ2-1, with a tentative D call TRBD1 (6 bases). The CDR3 spans 14 residues. CDR1 is SQVTM, CDR2 ANQGSEA, per germline. V lost 3 bases and J lost 5, with 14 bases in between. The CDR3 loop reads CSVEGARGNNEQFF. The CDR3 DNA reads TGCAGCGTTGAGGGGGCTAGGGGAAACAATGAGCAGTTCTTC.

This clonotype was counted ten times or more. The rearrangement joins TRBV6-1 to TRBJ1-3; weak D call: TRBD1 (5 bases). The CDR3 totals 15 residues. V shed 6 bases and J shed 0 bases, with 12 bases lying between them. Germline-derived CDR1 and CDR2 are MNHNS and SASEGT. The CDR3 region is CASSYDSISGNTIYF. The CDR3 DNA reads TGTGCCAGCAGCTACGACAGCATCTCTGGAAACACCATATATTTT.

V gene TRBV7-8 combines with J gene TRBJ2-2; TRBD1 matches at 9 bases. V gave up 5 bases and J gave up 4 bases; unmatched junction bases: 5. The CDR3 runs 15 residues. Germline values: CDR1 SGHVS, CDR2 FQNEAQ. The CDR3 nucleotides read TGTGCCAGCAGCCGCGGACAGGGGAGCACCGGGGAGCTGTTTTTT. It is translated as CASSRGQGSTGELFF.

This clonotype has just a few counts. The J gene is TRBJ1-6, the V gene TRBV5-1, with 7 bases matching TRBD1. CDR3 length: 17 residues. CDR1 and CDR2 from the germline V gene are SGHRS and YFSETQ. V gave up 4 bases and J gave up 2 bases; unmatched junction bases: 9. CDR3 DNA: TGCGCCAGCAGCGTGGGGACGACAGGGCCCTATAATTCACCCCTCCACTTT. It is translated as CASSVGTTGPYNSPLHF. The whole variable domain, remainder taken from reference TRBV5-1 and TRBJ1-6, is KAGVTQTPRYLIKTRGQQVTLSCSPISGHRSVSWYQQTPGQGLQFLFEYFSETQRNKGNFPGRFSGRQFSNSRSEMNVSTLELGDSALYLCASSVGTTGPYNSPLHFGNGTRLTVT.

J is TRBJ1-2 and V is TRBV7-3; D remains unclear. This CDR3 is built from 14 residues. Germline assignment: CDR1 SGHTA and CDR2 FQGTGA. Trimming took off 5 bases at V and 2 bases at J, with 12 bases between the two ends. The CDR3 sequence: CASSQGSSNYGYTF. The CDR3, as DNA: TGTGCCAGCAGCCAAGGATCCTCCAACTATGGCTACACCTTC.

This clonotype was counted a few times. Possible read error: a much larger clone is one base away. The CDR3 DNA sequence: TGTGCCAGCAGTGGGGTCATGGGGGCGGCCTTCGCCAATGAGCAGTTCTTC. It specifies CASSGVMGAAFANEQFF. V gene TRBV2 combines with J gene TRBJ2-1; tentative D call: TRBD1 (6 bases). Trimming removed 4 bases from V and 6 bases from J, with 22 bases in between. This CDR3 region has 17 residues. Germline V gives CDR1 SNHLY, CDR2 FYNNEI.

This clonotype showed up many times. The gene calls are TRBV18 and TRBJ2-1, with 9 bases identical to TRBD1. Losses at the gene ends were 0 bases for V and 7 bases for J; bases not matched to a gene: 4. Germline V gene data show CDR1 as KGHSH and CDR2 as LQKENI. This CDR3 has 15 amino acids. The CDR3 loop is CASSPPGTGTNEQFF. CDR3 sequence (DNA): TGTGCCAGCTCACCACCCGGGACAGGGACGAATGAGCAGTTCTTC.

The rearrangement joins TRBV19 to TRBJ1-5; D gene ambiguous. Trimming took 5 bases from V and 6 from J, leaving 23 bases between them. This CDR3 contains 17 residues. Germline-derived CDR1 and CDR2 are LNHDA and SQIVND (reference sequence). The CDR3 DNA follows: TGTGCCAGTAGTCCCATCTCGGAGAAAGGAGTCGGTCAGCCCCAGCATTTT. This sequence encodes CASSPISEKGVGQPQHF.

This clonotype was seen a few times. This chain connects TRBV12-3 or TRBV12-4 to TRBJ1-3; unclear D gene. There are 14 residues in the CDR3. Trimming stripped 5 bases from V and 0 bases from J, with 8 bases between. Here the CDR3 DNA reads TGTGCCAGCAGTCCGAGATTCTCTGGAAACACCATATATTTT. As protein: CASSPRFSGNTIYF.

Note on this clonotype: A much larger clone lies a single base off, so this may be a read error. The rearrangement joins TRBV24-1 to TRBJ1-5; the D gene is possibly TRBD1 (6 bases). Germline-derived CDR1 and CDR2 are KGHDR and SFDVKD. The CDR3 has 14 amino acids. V was cut by 4 bases and J by 6 bases, with 12 bases left in between. CDR3 amino acids: CATSEAGVIQPQHF. The CDR3 DNA sequence: TGTGCCACCAGTGAAGCAGGGGTAATTCAGCCCCAGCATTTT.

This chain joins TRBV6-1 and TRBJ1-1, with D possibly being TRBD1 (6 bases). In germline, CDR1 is MNHNS, CDR2 SASEGT. The CDR3 spans 12 residues. V lost 6 bases and J 6 bases, leaving 11 bases between the germline ends. The CDR3 loop reads CASRYRESEAFF. The CDR3 bases are TGTGCCAGCAGGTACAGGGAATCTGAAGCTTTCTTT.

This clonotype has at least ten counts. The rearrangement uses TRBV2 and TRBJ1-2, with 11 bases that match TRBD1. V was clipped by 7 bases and J by 4 bases; unmatched bases: 2. The CDR3 sequence is 13 residues long. In germline, CDR1 is SNHLY, CDR2 FYNNEI. The CDR3 loop is CASKDRGLYGYTF. CDR3 DNA sequence: TGTGCCAGCAAGGACAGGGGGCTCTATGGCTACACCTTC.

The sample holds many counts of this clonotype. The V and J genes are TRBV2 and TRBJ1-1; the match to TRBD1 covers 8 bases. This CDR3 region has 14 residues. V gave up 6 bases and J gave up 6 bases; unmatched junction bases: 9. Germline assignment: CDR1 SNHLY and CDR2 FYNNEI. CDR3 loop: CASSLTDRVAEAFF. CDR3 sequence (DNA): TGTGCCAGCAGCTTAACGGACAGGGTGGCTGAAGCTTTCTTT. Together with reference TRBV2 and TRBJ1-1, the CDR3 gives the full variable domain: EPEVTQTPSHQVTQMGQEVILRCVPISNHLYFYWYRQILGQKVEFLVSFYNNEISEKSEIFDDQFSVERPDGSNFTLKIRSTKLEDSAMYFCASSLTDRVAEAFFGQGTRLTVV.

A few counts support this clonotype. V gene TRBV20-1 combines with J gene TRBJ1-1; the match to TRBD1 covers 7 bases. This CDR3 has 14 amino acids. The V gene end was trimmed by 3 bases and the J gene end by 4 bases; junction bases not matched to a gene: 8. Germline lookup yields CDR1 DFQATT and CDR2 SNEGSKA (reference sequence). In DNA form, the CDR3 reads TGCAGTGCTAGCCCCGGGCACAGGGGCACTGAAGCTTTCTTT. Amino acid sequence: CSASPGHRGTEAFF.

This clonotype showed up many times. The chain employs TRBV6-1 and TRBJ2-7, with a tentative D call TRBD2 (7 bases). Trimming took off 9 bases at V and 5 bases at J, with 23 bases between the two ends. Germline CDR1 and CDR2: MNHNS and SASEGT. The CDR3 sequence is 15 residues long. CDR3: CASLAGAGGLDEQYF. In nucleotides, the CDR3 is TGTGCCAGTCTCGCGGGGGCAGGTGGGCTCGACGAGCAGTACTTC.

This clonotype appeared many times. V gene TRBV6-1 combines with J gene TRBJ2-5; D possibly matches TRBD1 or TRBD2 (6 bases each). V shed 11 bases and J shed 4 bases, with 11 bases lying between them. This CDR3 comprises 11 residues. Germline-derived CDR1 and CDR2 are MNHNS and SASEGT. The CDR3, as DNA: TGTGCCGCCAGGGGAGGAGAGACCCAGTACTTC. It specifies CAARGGETQYF.

The chain links TRBV20-1 to TRBJ2-5; D ambiguous. The CDR3 runs 15 residues. The germline CDR1 and CDR2 sequences are DFQATT and SNEGSKA (reference sequence). Between the trimmed V and J ends, which lost 0 bases and 5 bases, there was a span of 16 bases. CDR3 loop: CSARDLQTSPETQYF. The CDR3 nucleotides are TGCAGTGCTAGAGATCTGCAGACTTCCCCGGAGACCCAGTACTTC.

The chain uses TRBV20-1 and TRBJ1-2; D gene uncertain. The CDR3 runs to 13 residues. Trimming stripped 0 bases from V and 8 bases from J, with 13 bases between. Germline loops: CDR1 DFQATT, CDR2 SNEGSKA (reference sequence). The CDR3 bases are TGCAGTGCTAGAGACGGCTGGTCGGGAGGCTACACCTTC. Its protein is CSARDGWSGGYTF.

This clonotype came up many times. The chain joins TRBV2 to TRBJ2-7; perhaps TRBD2 as D (5 bases). V lost 8 bases and J lost 1, with 12 bases in between. Looked up from germline, CDR1 is SNHLY and CDR2 is FYNNEI. CDR3 length: 13 amino acids. CDR3 residues: CASGRTGSYEQYF. For the CDR3, the DNA is TGTGCCAGCGGTCGGACGGGGTCCTACGAGCAGTACTTC.

V is TRBV27 and J is TRBJ1-6; 11 positions agree with TRBD1. The CDR3 consists of 16 residues. Trimming cost V 0 bases and J 6 bases; bases outside gene matches: 1. Germline-derived CDR1 and CDR2 are MNHEY and SMNVEV (reference sequence). The CDR3 coding sequence is TGTGCCAGCAGTTTATCCGGGACAGGGGGTAATTCACCCCTCCACTTT. This translates into CASSLSGTGGNSPLHF.

The chain carries TRBV30 and TRBJ1-2; 10 positions match TRBD1. The CDR3 sequence is 15 residues long. Per germline, CDR1 GTSNPN and CDR2 SVGIG (reference sequence). J lost 4 bases, V lost 3 bases, and 8 bases had no gene match. CDR3 DNA sequence: TGTGCCTGGAGCTCGGACAGGGGGATTGTCTATGGCTACACCTTC. Its translation: CAWSSDRGIVYGYTF.

Only a few counts were recorded for this clonotype. The chain carries TRBV5-8 and TRBJ1-6; D gene uncertain. Germline CDR1 reads SGHTS; CDR2 reads YDEGEE. The CDR3 is 14 residues long. V was trimmed by 1 base and J by 4 bases, leaving 6 bases between them. As DNA, the CDR3 is TGTGCCAGCAGCTTGTGGGGTTATAATTCACCCCTCCACTTT. Its protein is CASSLWGYNSPLHF.

The gene calls are TRBV7-3 and TRBJ2-3; TRBD2 agrees at 7 bases. The germline V gene has CDR1 SGHTA and CDR2 FQGTGA. The CDR3 covers 15 residues. J gave up 4 bases and V 8 bases, and 12 bases lay outside the gene matches. CDR3 nucleotides: TGTGCCAGCGGGGTACAGCGGGGACGGGCAGATACGCAGTATTTT. Its translation: CASGVQRGRADTQYF.

The gene calls are TRBV4-3 and TRBJ2-5, with D perhaps matching TRBD2 (6 bases). Germline V gives CDR1 LGHNA, CDR2 YSLEER. Trimming left V 0 bases short and J 5 bases short, with 13 bases between. The CDR3 is made up of 15 amino acids. This CDR3 is CASSQDLSGAETQYF. CDR3 in DNA: TGCGCCAGCAGCCAAGATCTATCGGGAGCCGAGACCCAGTACTTC.